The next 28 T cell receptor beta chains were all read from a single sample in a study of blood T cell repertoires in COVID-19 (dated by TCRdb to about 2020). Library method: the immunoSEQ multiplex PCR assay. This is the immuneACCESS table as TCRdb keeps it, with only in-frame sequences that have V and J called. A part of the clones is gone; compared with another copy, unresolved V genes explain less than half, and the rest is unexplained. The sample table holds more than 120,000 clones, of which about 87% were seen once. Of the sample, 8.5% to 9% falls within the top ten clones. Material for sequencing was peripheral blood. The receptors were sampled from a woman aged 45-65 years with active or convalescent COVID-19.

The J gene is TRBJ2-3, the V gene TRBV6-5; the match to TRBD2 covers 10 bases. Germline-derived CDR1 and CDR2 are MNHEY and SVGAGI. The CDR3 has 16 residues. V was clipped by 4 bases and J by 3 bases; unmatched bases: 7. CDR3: CASSLSGGEGTDTQYF. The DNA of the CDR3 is TGTGCCAGCAGTTTGAGCGGGGGGGAGGGAACAGATACGCAGTATTTT.

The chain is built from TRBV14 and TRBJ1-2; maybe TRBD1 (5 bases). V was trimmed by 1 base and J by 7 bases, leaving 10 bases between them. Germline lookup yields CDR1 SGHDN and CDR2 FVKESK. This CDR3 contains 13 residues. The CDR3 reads CASSQGRGAGYTF. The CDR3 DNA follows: TGTGCCAGCAGCCAAGGAAGGGGTGCTGGCTACACCTTC.

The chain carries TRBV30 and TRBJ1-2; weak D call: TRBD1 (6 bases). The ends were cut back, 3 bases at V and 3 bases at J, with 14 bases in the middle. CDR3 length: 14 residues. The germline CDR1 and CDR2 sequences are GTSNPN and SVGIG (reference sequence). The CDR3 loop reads CAWRARKGDYGYTF. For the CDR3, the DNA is TGTGCCTGGAGGGCCAGGAAGGGGGACTATGGCTACACCTTC.

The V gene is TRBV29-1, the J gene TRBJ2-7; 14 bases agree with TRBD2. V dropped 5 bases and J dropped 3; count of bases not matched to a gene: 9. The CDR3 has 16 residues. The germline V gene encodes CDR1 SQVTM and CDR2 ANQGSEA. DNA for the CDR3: TGCAGCGTTTTCGGACTAGCGGGGGGCCCTCGCTACGAGCAGTACTTC. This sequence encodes CSVFGLAGGPRYEQYF.

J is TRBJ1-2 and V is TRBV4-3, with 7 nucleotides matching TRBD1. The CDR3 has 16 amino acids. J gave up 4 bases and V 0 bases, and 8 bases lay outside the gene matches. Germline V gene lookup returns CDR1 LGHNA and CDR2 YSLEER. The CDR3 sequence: CASSQDSGTDLYGYTF. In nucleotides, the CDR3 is TGCGCCAGCAGCCAAGACTCGGGGACAGACCTCTATGGCTACACCTTC.

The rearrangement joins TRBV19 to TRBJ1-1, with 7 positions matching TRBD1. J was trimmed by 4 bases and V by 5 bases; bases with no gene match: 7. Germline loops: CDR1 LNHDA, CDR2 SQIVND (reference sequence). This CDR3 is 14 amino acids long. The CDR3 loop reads CASSPTGLATEAFF. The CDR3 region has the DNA TGTGCCAGTAGTCCGACAGGGTTGGCCACTGAAGCTTTCTTT.

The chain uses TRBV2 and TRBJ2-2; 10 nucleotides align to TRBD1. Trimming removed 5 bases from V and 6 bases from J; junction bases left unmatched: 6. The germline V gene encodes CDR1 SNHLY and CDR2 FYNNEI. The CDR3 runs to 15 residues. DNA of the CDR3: TGTGCCAGCAGTCGACAGGGGGCTCTCCCCGGGGAGCTGTTTTTT. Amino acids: CASSRQGALPGELFF.

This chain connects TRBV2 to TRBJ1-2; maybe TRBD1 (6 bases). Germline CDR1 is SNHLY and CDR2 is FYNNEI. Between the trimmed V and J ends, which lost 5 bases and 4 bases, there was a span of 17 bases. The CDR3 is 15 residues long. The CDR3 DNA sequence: TGTGCCAGCAGTCCCGAGGCAGGGGTCACCTATGGCTACACCTTC. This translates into CASSPEAGVTYGYTF.

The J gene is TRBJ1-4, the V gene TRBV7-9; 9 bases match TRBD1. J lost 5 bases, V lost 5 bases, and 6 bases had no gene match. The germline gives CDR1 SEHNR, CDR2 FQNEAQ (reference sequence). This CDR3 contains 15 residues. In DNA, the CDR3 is TGTGCCAGCAGCCAGGTGACAGGGGGGAATGAAAAACTGTTTTTT. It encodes CASSQVTGGNEKLFF.

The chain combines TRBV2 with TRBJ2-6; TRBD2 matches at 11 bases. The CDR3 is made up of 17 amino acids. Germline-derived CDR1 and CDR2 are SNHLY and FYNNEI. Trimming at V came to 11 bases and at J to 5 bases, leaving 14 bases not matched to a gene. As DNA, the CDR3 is TGTGCCGTACCTACTAGCGGGGGTAGCTCGAGGGCCAACGTCCTGACTTTC. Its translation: CAVPTSGGSSRANVLTF.

CDR3 region: CASSFTATGTVNTEAFF. The CDR3 DNA is TGCGCCAGCAGCTTCACAGCGACCGGGACAGTGAACACTGAAGCTTTCTTT. The rearrangement uses TRBV5-1 and TRBJ1-1; 7 bases fit TRBD1. V lost 2 bases to trimming and J lost 0 bases; unmatched junction nucleotides: 10. Germline CDR1 is SGHRS and CDR2 is YFSETQ. The CDR3 consists of 17 residues.

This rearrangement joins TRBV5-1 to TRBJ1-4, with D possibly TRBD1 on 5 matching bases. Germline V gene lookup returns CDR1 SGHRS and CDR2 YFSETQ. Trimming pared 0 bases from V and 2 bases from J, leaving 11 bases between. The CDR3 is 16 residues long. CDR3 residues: CASSLGQTDTNEKLFF. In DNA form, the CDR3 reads TGCGCCAGCAGCTTGGGACAGACAGACACTAATGAAAAACTGTTTTTT. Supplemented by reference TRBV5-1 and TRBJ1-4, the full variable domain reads KAGVTQTPRYLIKTRGQQVTLSCSPISGHRSVSWYQQTPGQGLQFLFEYFSETQRNKGNFPGRFSGRQFSNSRSEMNVSTLELGDSALYLCASSLGQTDTNEKLFFGSGTQLSVL.

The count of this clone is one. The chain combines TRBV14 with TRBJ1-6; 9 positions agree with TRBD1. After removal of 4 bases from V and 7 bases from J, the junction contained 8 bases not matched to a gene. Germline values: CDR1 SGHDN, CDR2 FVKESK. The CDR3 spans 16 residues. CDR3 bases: TGTGCCAGCAGCCGATACGGACAGGGGTCAAATTCACCCCTCCACTTT. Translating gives CASSRYGQGSNSPLHF.

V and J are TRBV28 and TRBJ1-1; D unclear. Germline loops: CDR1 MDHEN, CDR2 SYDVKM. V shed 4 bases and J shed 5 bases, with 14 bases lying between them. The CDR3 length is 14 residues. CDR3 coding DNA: TGTGCCAGCAGTTCCTCATCGCCGGGGACTGAAGCTTTCTTT. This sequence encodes CASSSSSPGTEAFF.

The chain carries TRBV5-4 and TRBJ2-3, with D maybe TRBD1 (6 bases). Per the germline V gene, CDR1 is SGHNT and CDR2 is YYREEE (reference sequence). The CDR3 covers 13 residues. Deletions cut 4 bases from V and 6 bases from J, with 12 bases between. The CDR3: CASSPQGMDTQYF. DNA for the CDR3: TGTGCCAGCAGCCCCCAGGGGATGGATACGCAGTATTTT.

The CDR3 nucleotides read TGTGCCAGCAGCCGCGTCCCTTTCGGAAACACCATATATTTT. Amino acid sequence: CASSRVPFGNTIYF. The chain carries TRBV6-5 and TRBJ1-3; D gene unclear. V lost 6 bases and J lost 4, with 13 bases in between. The CDR3 has 14 amino acids. CDR1 is MNHEY, CDR2 SVGAGI, per germline.

The CDR3 is CASSYQAPYEQYF. In DNA form, the CDR3 reads TGTGCCAGCAGTTATCAGGCGCCCTACGAGCAGTACTTC. The chain couples TRBV28 to TRBJ2-7; D gene uncertain. This CDR3 contains 13 residues. Germline V gene sequence: CDR1 MDHEN, CDR2 SYDVKM. Trimming pared 4 bases from V and 2 bases from J, leaving 9 bases between.

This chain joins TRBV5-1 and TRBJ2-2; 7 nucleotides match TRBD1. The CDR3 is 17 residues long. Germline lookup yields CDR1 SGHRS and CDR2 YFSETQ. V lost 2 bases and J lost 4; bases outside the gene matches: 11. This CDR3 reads CASSFTGVMGSTGELFF. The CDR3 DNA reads TGCGCCAGCAGCTTCACAGGGGTAATGGGAAGCACCGGGGAGCTGTTTTTT.

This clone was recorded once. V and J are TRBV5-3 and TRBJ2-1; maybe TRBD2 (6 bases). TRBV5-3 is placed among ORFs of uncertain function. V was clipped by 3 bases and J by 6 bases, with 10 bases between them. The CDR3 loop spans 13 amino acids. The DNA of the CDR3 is TGTGCCAGAAGCTCCGGGGGAGGCAATGAGCAGTTCTTC. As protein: CARSSGGGNEQFF.

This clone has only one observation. The CDR3 DNA reads TGTGCCTGGAGTGTCGCTAGCGGGGTGATTTTTCGGCCCTACAATGAGCAGTTCTTC. Its translation: CAWSVASGVIFRPYNEQFF. This sequence joins TRBV30 and TRBJ2-1; 9 bases agree with TRBD2. V was clipped by 0 bases and J by 2 bases; unmatched bases: 14. This CDR3 contains 19 residues. Germline loops: CDR1 GTSNPN, CDR2 SVGIG (reference sequence).

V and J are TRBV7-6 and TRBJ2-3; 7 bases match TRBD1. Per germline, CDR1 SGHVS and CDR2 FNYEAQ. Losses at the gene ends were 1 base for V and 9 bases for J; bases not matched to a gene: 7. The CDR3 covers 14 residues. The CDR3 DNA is TGTGCCAGCAGCTTAGGGGGGACAGTAGAGACGCAGTATTTT. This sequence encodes CASSLGGTVETQYF.

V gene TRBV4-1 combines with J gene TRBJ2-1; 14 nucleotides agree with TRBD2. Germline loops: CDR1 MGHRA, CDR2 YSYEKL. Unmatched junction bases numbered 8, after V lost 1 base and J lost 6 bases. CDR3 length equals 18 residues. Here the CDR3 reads CASSQGLAGGHTPNEQFF. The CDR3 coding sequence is TGCGCCAGCAGCCAAGGACTAGCGGGGGGGCATACCCCCAATGAGCAGTTCTTC.

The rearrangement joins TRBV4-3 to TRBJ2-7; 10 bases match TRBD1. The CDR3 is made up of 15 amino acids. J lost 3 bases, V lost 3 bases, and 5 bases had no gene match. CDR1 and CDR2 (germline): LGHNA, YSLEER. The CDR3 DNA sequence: TGCGCCAGCAGCCACCGGACAGGGGGAAGCTACGAGCAGTACTTC. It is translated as CASSHRTGGSYEQYF.

CDR3 region: CASSVRGRGFAYEQYF. The CDR3, as DNA: TGTGCCAGTAGTGTCCGAGGGAGGGGGTTTGCCTACGAGCAGTACTTC. V usage is TRBV19 and J usage is TRBJ2-7; D might be TRBD2 (7 bases). V was clipped by 5 bases and J by 2 bases, with 19 bases between them. The CDR3 is made up of 16 amino acids. The germline V gene has CDR1 LNHDA and CDR2 SQIVND (reference sequence).

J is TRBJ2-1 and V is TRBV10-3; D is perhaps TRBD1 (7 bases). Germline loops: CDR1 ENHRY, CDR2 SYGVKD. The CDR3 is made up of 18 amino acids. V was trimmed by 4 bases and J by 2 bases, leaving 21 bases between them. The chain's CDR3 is CAISGPKGGGETYNEQFF. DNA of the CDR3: TGTGCCATCAGTGGGCCCAAAGGGGGCGGGGAAACCTACAATGAGCAGTTCTTC.

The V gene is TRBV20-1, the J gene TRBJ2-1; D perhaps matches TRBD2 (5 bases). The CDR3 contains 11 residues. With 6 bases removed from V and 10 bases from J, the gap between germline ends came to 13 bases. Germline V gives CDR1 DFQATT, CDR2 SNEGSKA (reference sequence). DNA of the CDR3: TGCAGTGCCCCGGACTGGAGAGAGCAGTTCTTC. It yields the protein CSAPDWREQFF.

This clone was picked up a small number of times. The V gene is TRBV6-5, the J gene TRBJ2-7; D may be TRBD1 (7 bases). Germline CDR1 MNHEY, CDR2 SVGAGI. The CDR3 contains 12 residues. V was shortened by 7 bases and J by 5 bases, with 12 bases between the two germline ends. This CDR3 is CASTPGGNEQYF. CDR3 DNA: TGTGCCAGCACCCCAGGGGGGAACGAGCAGTACTTC.

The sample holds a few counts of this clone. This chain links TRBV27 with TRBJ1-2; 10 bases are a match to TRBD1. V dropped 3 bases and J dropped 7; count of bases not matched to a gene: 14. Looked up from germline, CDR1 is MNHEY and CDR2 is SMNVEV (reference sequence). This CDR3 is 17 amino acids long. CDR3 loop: CASSFFPGGQGVGGYTF. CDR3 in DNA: TGTGCCAGCAGTTTTTTTCCCGGAGGACAGGGGGTTGGTGGCTACACCTTC.